These 17 T cell receptor beta chains were all obtained from the same sample, sequenced in a study of shared clonotypes between healthy human individuals. Naive CD8 cells were CD45RO-negative, positively selected for CCR7, excluding terminally differentiated effector memory CD45RA+ cells. Data came from immunoSEQ multiplex PCR; TCRdb stores just in-frame clones and leaves some out. This table holds about 2.1 million clones, 90% to 95% found once. Sequencing used naive CD8+ T cells from PBMCs. The receptors derive from a man aged 18 to 35 in good health. Some clones in this sample may be carry-over from other donors' samples.

The CDR3 loop reads CASSLVSGGTYEQYF. CDR3 DNA sequence: TGCGCCAGCAGCTTGGTTAGCGGAGGGACTTACGAGCAGTACTTC. The chain is built from TRBV5-1 and TRBJ2-7, with a possible D match to TRBD2 (6 bases). The germline V gene has CDR1 SGHRS and CDR2 YFSETQ. The CDR3 runs to 15 residues. V was pared by 0 bases and J by 4 bases, with 14 bases between.

V usage is TRBV14 and J usage is TRBJ2-7; TRBD2 is a possible D gene (5 bases). There are 15 residues in the CDR3. The V gene lost 0 bases and the J gene lost 7 bases, with 16 bases spanning the gap. Germline-derived CDR1 and CDR2 are SGHDN and FVKESK. The CDR3 region is CASSQDGLAGREQYF. The DNA for the CDR3 is TGTGCCAGCAGCCAAGATGGGCTAGCTGGCCGGGAGCAGTACTTC.

This clone appeared once. The sample contains more than one DNA sequence encoding this CDR3. This chain connects TRBV5-1 to TRBJ1-1; D gene uncertain. The germline CDR1 and CDR2 sequences are SGHRS and YFSETQ. Trimming left V 0 bases short and J 8 bases short, with 8 bases between. The CDR3 runs to 12 residues. CDR3 DNA: TGCGCCAGCAGCTTGGAGGGTAGCGAAGCTTTCTTT. Amino acids: CASSLEGSEAFF.

Remarks on this clone: This sample includes further DNA sequences coding for the same CDR3. The chain recombines TRBV27 with TRBJ2-7; D is uncertain. The V end was cut by 5 bases, the J end by 2 bases, with 10 bases between. CDR1 is MNHEY, CDR2 SMNVEV, per germline (reference sequence). This CDR3 comprises 13 residues. CDR3 protein: CASSPGLTYEQYF. In DNA, the CDR3 is TGTGCCAGCAGTCCCGGCTTAACCTACGAGCAGTACTTC.

The gene calls are TRBV6-5 and TRBJ2-1; TRBD2 matches 10 bases. J gave up 2 bases and V 5 bases, and 3 bases lay outside the gene matches. CDR3 size: 15 residues. Germline CDR1 and CDR2: MNHEY and SVGAGI. The CDR3 loop is CASSRLAGPYNEQFF. DNA of the CDR3: TGTGCCAGCAGTAGACTAGCGGGCCCCTACAATGAGCAGTTCTTC.

This rearrangement joins TRBV27 to TRBJ2-5, with a weak D call TRBD2 (7 bases). The CDR3 extends over 14 amino acids. CDR1 is MNHEY and CDR2 is SMNVEV in the germline V gene (reference sequence). Trimming took off 3 bases at V and 5 bases at J, with 13 bases between the two ends. In DNA form, the CDR3 reads TGTGCCAGCAGTTTTGCGGGGGCCTGGGAGACCCAGTACTTC. It translates to CASSFAGAWETQYF.

The chain carries TRBV4-3 and TRBJ2-1; D might be TRBD1 (6 bases). Germline lookup yields CDR1 LGHNA and CDR2 YSLEER. CDR3 length: 17 residues. Trimming pared 4 bases from V and 4 bases from J, leaving 20 bases between. The CDR3 region has the DNA TGCGCCAGCAGCCTCCAATGGGGCAGGGGCGTTTACAATGAGCAGTTCTTC. This gives the protein CASSLQWGRGVYNEQFF.

J is TRBJ2-7 and V is TRBV4-3; a weak D match, TRBD1 (6 bases). CDR1 is LGHNA, CDR2 YSLEER, per germline. V lost 0 bases to trimming and J lost 7 bases, with 16 bases between them. The CDR3 is 15 residues long. The DNA for the CDR3 is TGCGCCAGCAGCCAAGATTATGGGGGCATGGGGGAGCAGTACTTC. It encodes CASSQDYGGMGEQYF.

This rearrangement joins TRBV5-1 to TRBJ1-1; a weak D match, TRBD1 (5 bases). The CDR3 covers 15 residues. Deletions cut 1 base from V and 0 bases from J, with 10 bases between. Germline CDR1 is SGHRS and CDR2 is YFSETQ. The CDR3 bases are TGCGCCAGCAGCTTGACGGGGCAGATGAACACTGAAGCTTTCTTT. The encoded protein is CASSLTGQMNTEAFF.

This chain uses TRBV9 with TRBJ2-7; 7 bases map to TRBD1. V dropped 0 bases and J dropped 4; count of bases not matched to a gene: 7. This CDR3 is built from 15 residues. Per the germline V gene, CDR1 is SGDLS and CDR2 is YYNGEE. CDR3 DNA: TGTGCCAGCAGCGTAGTAGGGGGCGCTGGGTACGAGCAGTACTTC. Protein sequence: CASSVVGGAGYEQYF.

The V and J genes are TRBV5-4 and TRBJ2-2, with D tentatively TRBD1 or TRBD2 (6 bases each). Germline V gene sequence: CDR1 SGHNT, CDR2 YYREEE (reference sequence). V was cut by 0 bases and J by 6 bases, with 18 bases left in between. The CDR3 contains 17 residues. The CDR3 is CASSLARSRGDAGELFF. The CDR3 nucleotides are TGTGCCAGCAGCTTGGCCAGGTCGAGGGGGGATGCCGGGGAGCTGTTTTTT.

V gene TRBV28 combines with J gene TRBJ1-4; D is undetermined. The CDR3 is 14 residues long. Germline CDR1 reads MDHEN; CDR2 reads SYDVKM. V gave up 5 bases and J gave up 0 bases, with 7 bases separating them. CDR3 sequence reads: CASSGWATNEKLFF. The CDR3 DNA reads as TGTGCCAGCAGTGGTTGGGCAACTAATGAAAAACTGTTTTTT.

The rearrangement joins TRBV6-1 to TRBJ1-5, with D tentatively TRBD1 (5 bases). CDR3 length: 14 amino acids. V lost 4 bases and J 6 bases, leaving 13 bases between the germline ends. CDR1 MNHNS and CDR2 SASEGT come from the germline V gene. CDR3 protein: CASSAFLQGQPQHF. The CDR3, as DNA: TGTGCCAGCAGTGCTTTCCTCCAGGGTCAGCCCCAGCATTTT.

The chain joins TRBV9 to TRBJ2-7; the D gene could be TRBD1 or TRBD2 (5 bases each). Looked up from germline, CDR1 is SGDLS and CDR2 is YYNGEE. This CDR3 is 14 amino acids long. With 4 bases removed from V and 7 bases from J, the gap between germline ends came to 18 bases. The CDR3 nucleotides read TGTGCCAGCAGCAATCCCCTTTGGGACCATGAGCAGTACTTC. It is translated as CASSNPLWDHEQYF.

This clone turned up a few times. The V and J genes are TRBV10-1 and TRBJ2-2; TRBD2 might be the D (6 bases). Trimming shortened V by 11 bases and J by 0 bases, and 13 bases separated the two germline ends. In germline, CDR1 is WNHNN, CDR2 SYGVQD (reference sequence). The CDR3 has 14 amino acids. Here the CDR3 reads CASAASANTGELFF. In nucleotides, the CDR3 is TGCGCCTCCGCGGCTAGCGCGAACACCGGGGAGCTGTTTTTT.

The CDR3: CASSEGLGPTDTQYF. The CDR3 DNA follows: TGTGCCAGCAGTGAAGGGTTAGGCCCCACAGATACGCAGTATTTT. The chain has TRBV6-1 and TRBJ2-3, with D unresolved. CDR1 MNHNS and CDR2 SASEGT come from the germline V gene. Trimming took 1 base from V and 2 from J, leaving 10 bases between them. The CDR3 spans 15 residues.

The CDR3 region has the DNA TGTGCCAGCAGTCCCCGCGCGGGACTCGAGCAGTACTTC. Amino acid sequence: CASSPRAGLEQYF. The chain links TRBV27 to TRBJ2-7; tentative D call: TRBD2 (6 bases). CDR1 and CDR2 (germline): MNHEY, SMNVEV (reference sequence). The CDR3 is 13 amino acids. Trimming shortened V by 5 bases and J by 6 bases, and 14 bases separated the two germline ends.